Listed below are T cell receptor beta chains from one sample, sequenced in a study of response to subunit inactivated influenza vaccine. TCRdb processed the RT-PCR reads anew with MiXCR; each CDR3 protein has one entry. The sample consists of about 610,000 distinct CDR3 sequences, approximately 14% of them appearing once. Sequences were derived from PBMCs from blood, sampled 11 to 12 days after vaccination. These receptors came from a man aged 50-60 years who received an inactivated influenza vaccine. Both conserved end residues are trimmed from each CDR3. Fields, in order: J gene, V gene, CDR3 protein.

>TRBJ2-2|TRBV7-6
ASSLEVGQMNTGELF
>TRBJ2-5|TRBV7-2
ASSLAQAPVQETQY
>TRBJ1-1|TRBV10-3
AIKGRSGTEAF
>TRBJ2-2|TRBV24-1
ATSDSQATGGVSPGELF
>TRBJ1-6|TRBV4-2
ASSQEWRTANSPLH
>TRBJ2-7|TRBV20-1
SARMGGLTYEQY
>TRBJ1-5|TRBV12-3/TRBV12-4
ASSLGVGYQPQH
>TRBJ1-5|TRBV5-6
ASSFRQGLNQPQH
>TRBJ2-2|TRBV28
ASSPLQGLAEKSTGELF
>TRBJ2-3|TRBV4-1
ASSLLGVADTQY
>TRBJ2-7|TRBV5-6
ASSSGRDEQY
>TRBJ2-7|TRBV18
ASSPPSGGYEQY
>TRBJ2-3|TRBV28
ASSLLTGLAGDTDTQY
>TRBJ2-1|TRBV9
ASSPDREKHNEQF
>TRBJ2-7|TRBV20-1
SATPITGTYEQY
>TRBJ2-7|TRBV7-2
ASSLAPGRQYEQY
>TRBJ1-2|TRBV6-1
ASSPPGLWYGYT
>TRBJ2-7|TRBV27
ASSRTDSSYEQY
>TRBJ1-3|TRBV10-3
ATGQNSGNTIY
>TRBJ1-5|TRBV6-5
ASSYSGVNQPQH
>TRBJ2-7|TRBV7-2
ASSTPVLLYEQY
>TRBJ2-3|TRBV7-9
ASREDPTDTQY
>TRBJ2-1|TRBV29-1
SVVIPPHEQF
>TRBJ1-2|TRBV9
ASSVTFTYGYT
>TRBJ1-4|TRBV20-1
SARDRTGEGEKLF
>TRBJ2-4|TRBV4-2
ASSLPQRLAGGKNIQY
>TRBJ2-7|TRBV20-1
SARIHRSYEQY
>TRBJ2-4|TRBV11-2
ASSLGLKNIQY
>TRBJ2-2|TRBV5-1
ASSLELAGTGELF
>TRBJ1-5|TRBV20-1
SARDREGRPQH
>TRBJ1-1|TRBV6-1
ASSESPFTGLENTEAF
>TRBJ2-5|TRBV20-1
SASIGVQTQY
>TRBJ1-4|TRBV29-1
SVDEGAEEKLF
>TRBJ2-3|TRBV7-8
ASSLDYRVTDTQY
>TRBJ2-7|TRBV6-2/TRBV6-3
ASIPGGLAGAYEQY
>TRBJ1-5|TRBV28
ASSPGGGEGYQPQH
>TRBJ1-1|TRBV12-5
ASGTALDSRRTEAF
>TRBJ2-3|TRBV29-1
SADAGLGTDTQY
>TRBJ2-2|TRBV6-5
ASSYSVFGTGELF
>TRBJ2-3|TRBV5-1
ASSNPLAGSTDTQY
>TRBJ2-3|TRBV15
ATSKGPASTDTQY
>TRBJ2-2|TRBV4-3
ASSQKVGLYTGELF
>TRBJ2-7|TRBV6-2/TRBV6-3
ASSPPAGAYEQY
>TRBJ1-5|TRBV7-9
ASSLTGDQPQH
>TRBJ1-1|TRBV20-1
SAVPGLNTEAF
>TRBJ1-5|TRBV7-2
ASSPAGFGQPQH
>TRBJ2-7|TRBV4-2
ASSQEGSKTYEQY
>TRBJ2-2|TRBV20-1
SASGGSGELF
>TRBJ1-1|TRBV2
ASSLPLGTEAF
>TRBJ1-1|TRBV11-2
ASSAQGAVDAF
>TRBJ2-5|TRBV6-1
ASSPRRTGETQY
>TRBJ1-6|TRBV6-2/TRBV6-3
ATLGLSSYNSPLH
>TRBJ2-3|TRBV5-1
ASSLVGLVTDTQY